This entry features one TCR beta chain sequence. The CDR3 contains 17 residues. The germline gives CDR1 SGHTA, CDR2 FQGTGA. V was clipped by 3 bases and J by 5 bases; unmatched bases: 9. This specimen belongs to a study of blood T cell repertoires in COVID-19. Turning to the study itself: There were acute and convalescent COVID-19 samples, and they came from the United States, Italy and Spain.

Study processing details: By means of reference gene primer amplification, nucleated cell counts were estimated. This table comes from immunoSEQ multiplex PCR, and its TCRdb copy is limited to in-frame clones, with some not included. V, J and clone size derive from that table, while D and trimming were established from the DNA sequence. The top ten clones hold around 8% of a sample with 55,000 or so clones, around nine tenths of them seen once. What was sequenced was peripheral blood. This chain connects TRBV7-3 to TRBJ2-1, with 11 nucleotides matching TRBD2. The source of this sequence is a man in his 60s with active COVID-19. CDR3 in amino acids: CASSFSGGTSGNNEQFF. The CDR3 bases are TGTGCCAGCAGCTTTTCCGGTGGGACTAGCGGAAACAATGAGCAGTTCTTC.